The source of this T cell receptor (beta chain) is a study of chemoradiotherapy in HPV16-positive cancers. Between the trimmed V and J ends, which lost 6 bases and 8 bases, there was a span of 16 bases. The CDR3 is 14 amino acids. CDR1 is MGHDK, CDR2 SYGVNS, per germline. TCRdb's copy holds only in-frame clones and misses some; the assay was immunoSEQ multiplex PCR. The sample lists roughly 6,700 clones; 80% to 90% were seen once. The clonotype originates from a human donor with HPV-associated anogenital cancer. This chain joins TRBV25-1 and TRBJ1-4; tentatively, D is TRBD1 (5 bases). The starting material was tumor tissue, obtained from a patient who underwent chemoradiotherapy. CDR3 protein: CASSYQGGGEKLFF. The CDR3 DNA is TGTGCCAGCAGCTATCAGGGAGGAGGAGAAAAACTGTTTTTT.